This T cell receptor (beta chain) was captured by sequencing in a study of blood T cell repertoires in COVID-19. Study overall: Researchers got acute and convalescent COVID-19 samples from the United States, Italy and Spain. In each case, the material was cDNA or gDNA derived from T cells, B-cell-depleted T cells, or PBMCs.

V was cut by 10 bases and J by 1 base, with 10 bases left in between. Germline CDR1 reads LNHDA; CDR2 reads SQIVND (reference sequence). The CDR3 has 12 amino acids. How the authors handled the data: Reference gene primers were amplified, and this amplification served to estimate nucleated cell counts. Data came from immunoSEQ multiplex PCR; TCRdb stores just in-frame clones and leaves some out. D and trimming were read from the DNA, whereas the V and J calls and clone size are those reported in that table. The sample records about 50,000 clones, approximately 80% being singletons. The chain links TRBV19 to TRBJ1-1; unclear D gene. The sequence came from a man between 65 and 85 years old with active COVID-19. The sample consisted of peripheral blood. The CDR3 region has the DNA TGTGCCACTGACAATGGGAACACTGAAGCTTTCTTT. Amino acids: CATDNGNTEAFF.